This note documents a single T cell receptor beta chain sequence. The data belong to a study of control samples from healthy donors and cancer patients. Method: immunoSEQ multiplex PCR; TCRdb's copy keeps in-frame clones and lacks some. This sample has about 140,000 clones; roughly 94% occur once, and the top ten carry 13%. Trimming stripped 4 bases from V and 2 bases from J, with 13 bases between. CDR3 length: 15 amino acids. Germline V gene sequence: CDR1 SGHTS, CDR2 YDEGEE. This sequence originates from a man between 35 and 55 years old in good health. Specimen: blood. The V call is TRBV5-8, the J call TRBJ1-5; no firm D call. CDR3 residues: CASSPGGSGNQPQHF. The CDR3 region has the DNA TGTGCCAGCAGCCCGGGAGGGTCGGGCAATCAGCCCCAGCATTTT.